This T cell receptor beta chain comes out of a study of siplizumab effects on memory and regulatory T cells. For this clone: Its antigen is currently unknown.

Approximately 10^5 TCR templates per sample were assayed. TCRdb keeps only in-frame clones here, not all; method: immunoSEQ multiplex PCR. The sample gives more than 45,000 clones, approximately 95% of which show up once; about two fifths is in the top ten. Regarding the study as a whole: The average Treg-derived proportion among mappable alloreactive CD4+ clones was 68.8% with siplizumab versus roughly 30% in controls. The alloresponse seemed to draw substantially on naive T cells, which appeared more diverse than memory cells. Researchers could not give a naive or memory phenotype to roughly 80-97% of proliferating CD4+ or CD8+ clones.

The length of the CDR3 is 10 residues. Deletions cut 5 bases from V and 7 bases from J, with 6 bases between. The germline gives CDR1 DFQATT, CDR2 SNEGSKA (reference sequence). The specimen sequenced was CD8+ T cells sorted from blood. The clonotype originates from a human donor in good health. The chain combines TRBV20-1 with TRBJ2-1, with D hard to call. The CDR3: CSALENEQFF. For the CDR3, the DNA is TGCAGTGCTCTGGAGAATGAGCAGTTCTTC.